The 29 T cell receptor beta chains given below trace back to one sample, sequenced in a study of sequential checkpoint blockade in melanoma. The treatment was: randomized to nivolumab then ipilimumab (arm A) or the reverse (arm B). Profiled with immunoSEQ multiplex PCR; TCRdb holds only in-frame clones, not every one. The data hold approximately 2,600 clones, with roughly 27% observed a single time. The material was tumor tissue (inferred from file names), obtained from a patient given nivolumab and ipilimumab in sequence. These receptors all stem from a human donor with melanoma.

This clone was observed a handful of times. The V and J genes are TRBV10-3 and TRBJ1-1, with 7 bases matching TRBD1. Germline V gene data show CDR1 as ENHRY and CDR2 as SYGVKD. With 0 bases clipped from V and 5 bases from J, the junction kept 3 bases outside the gene matches. The CDR3 has 14 residues. CDR3 bases: TGTGCCATCAGTGAGTCAGGGGGCGGGACTGAAGCTTTCTTT. As protein: CAISESGGGTEAFF.

This clone is termed medium-sized. The genes are TRBV11-3 and TRBJ2-7; 10 bases fit TRBD1. CDR3 length: 15 amino acids. V was pared by 0 bases and J by 5 bases, with 4 bases of the junction left unmatched. In germline, CDR1 is SGHNT, CDR2 YENEEA. The CDR3 DNA reads TGTGCCAGCAGCTTAGACCGACAGGGGGCCAACGAGCAGTACGTC. This translates into CASSLDRQGANEQYV.

This clone was detected only a few times. This chain connects TRBV15 to TRBJ1-5, with a tentative D call TRBD1 (5 bases). V lost 3 bases, J lost 1 base, and 7 bases lay in between. This CDR3 is built from 14 residues. CDR1 and CDR2 from the germline V gene are LNHNV and YYDKDF (reference sequence). The CDR3 spells CATSRTASNQPQHF. The CDR3 nucleotides are TGTGCCACCAGCAGGACAGCCAGCAATCAGCCCCAGCATTTT.

This clone turned up a few times. The chain combines TRBV4-1 with TRBJ1-4; perhaps TRBD1 as D (6 bases). Trimming left V 4 bases short and J 8 bases short, with 11 bases between. This CDR3 comprises 13 residues. Germline assignment: CDR1 MGHRA and CDR2 YSYEKL. In DNA, the CDR3 is TGCGCCAGCAGCCGGATGAGGGGGGAAAAACTGTTTTTT. Its protein is CASSRMRGEKLFF.

The chain recombines TRBV6-8 with TRBJ1-4, with 8 bases lining up with TRBD1. Trimming at V came to 6 bases and at J to 7 bases, leaving 7 bases not matched to a gene. Per the germline V gene, CDR1 is MNHGY and CDR2 is SAAAGT. CDR3 size: 14 residues. The CDR3 bases are TGTGCCAGCAGCCGAGGACAGGGAAGTGAAAAACTGTTTTTT. It is translated as CASSRGQGSEKLFF.

This clone is categorized as medium-sized. CDR3 sequence reads: CASSLNPGLTGEQYV. DNA for the CDR3: TGTGCCAGCAGCTTAAACCCGGGACTTACGGGGGAGCAGTACGTC. The V call is TRBV11-3, the J call TRBJ2-7; D is perhaps TRBD2 (6 bases). This CDR3 has 15 amino acids. Looked up from germline, CDR1 is SGHNT and CDR2 is YENEEA. The germline V and J ends were trimmed by 2 bases and 7 bases, with 18 bases remaining between them.

This CDR3 is CSATYADGGSLYGYTF. CDR3 nucleotide sequence: TGCAGCGCCACCTACGCGGACGGTGGGTCTCTCTATGGCTACACCTTC. V is TRBV29-1 and J is TRBJ1-2, with D unclear. The CDR3 is 16 amino acids. Germline V gives CDR1 SQVTM, CDR2 ANQGSEA. The germline V and J ends were trimmed by 7 bases and 4 bases, with 25 bases remaining between them.

The chain joins TRBV5-1 to TRBJ2-4, with 14 positions matching TRBD2. The CDR3 totals 18 residues. V dropped 4 bases and J dropped 2; count of bases not matched to a gene: 8. The germline V gene has CDR1 SGHRS and CDR2 YFSETQ. This CDR3 is CASSRQTSGGATKNIQYF. CDR3 bases: TGCGCCAGCAGCCGTCAGACTAGCGGGGGGGCGACCAAAAACATTCAGTACTTC.

The sample holds a few counts of this clone. The chain uses TRBV11-3 and TRBJ2-1; 9 nucleotides line up with TRBD1. Germline trimming cut 5 bases from V and 4 bases from J; bases unmatched to any gene: 6. The CDR3 sequence is 15 residues long. CDR1 is SGHNT, CDR2 YENEEA, per germline. The CDR3 nucleotides read TGTGCCAGCAGCCCCGGGACAGGGATATACAATGAGCAGTTCTTC. The encoded protein is CASSPGTGIYNEQFF.

This clone was picked up a small number of times. This chain links TRBV6-8 with TRBJ2-1, with D possibly being TRBD1 (5 bases). V was clipped by 6 bases and J by 0 bases, with 15 bases between them. CDR1 is MNHGY, CDR2 SAAAGT, per germline. The CDR3 runs 16 residues. Here the CDR3 DNA reads TGTGCCAGCAGCCAGCCAACAGGCCGCTCCTACAATGAGCAGTTCTTC. It translates to CASSQPTGRSYNEQFF.

V is TRBV5-1 and J is TRBJ1-1; 7 nucleotides agree with TRBD1. The CDR3 is 15 amino acids. Germline-derived CDR1 and CDR2 are SGHRS and YFSETQ. With V trimmed by 5 bases and J by 0 bases, 7 bases remained unmatched. The chain's CDR3 is CASSQVQGMNTEAFF. CDR3 DNA: TGCGCCAGCAGTCAGGTACAGGGGATGAACACTGAAGCTTTCTTT.

This chain uses TRBV28 with TRBJ1-2; D might be TRBD1 (5 bases). Trimming took off 5 bases at V and 5 bases at J, with 15 bases between the two ends. This CDR3 has 14 residues. Germline lookup yields CDR1 MDHEN and CDR2 SYDVKM. The CDR3 DNA is TGTGCCAGCAGTCCCCTGGATGGGGGTTATGGCTACACCTTC. Protein: CASSPLDGGYGYTF.

In its sample, this clone was seen a few times. The rearrangement links TRBV18 to TRBJ2-7; a weak D match, TRBD1 (6 bases). Per the germline V gene, CDR1 is KGHSH and CDR2 is LQKENI. V was shortened by 6 bases and J by 6 bases, with 12 bases between the two germline ends. The CDR3 runs to 12 residues. The chain's CDR3 is CASSVTGFEQYF. CDR3 bases: TGTGCCAGCTCGGTTACAGGGTTCGAGCAGTACTTC.

This clone is categorized as medium-sized. The chain employs TRBV11-3 and TRBJ2-2; 12 positions match TRBD2. J was trimmed by 6 bases and V by 3 bases; bases with no gene match: 5. Germline V gene sequence: CDR1 SGHNT, CDR2 YENEEA. CDR3 length: 16 amino acids. The CDR3, as DNA: TGTGCCAGCAGCTTCCCCCGACTAGCGGGAGCCGGGGAGCTGTTTTTT. It encodes CASSFPRLAGAGELFF.

By its share, this clone is medium-sized. This chain links TRBV6-8 with TRBJ2-7; a weak D match, TRBD2 (6 bases). V shed 6 bases and J shed 2 bases, with 17 bases lying between them. The length of the CDR3 is 15 residues. In germline, CDR1 is MNHGY, CDR2 SAAAGT. The CDR3 DNA reads TGTGCCAGCAGGGGGTCGACTAGTAAAGCCTACGAGCAGTACTTC. It yields the protein CASRGSTSKAYEQYF.

The rearrangement uses TRBV5-1 and TRBJ2-1, with 12 positions matching TRBD2. V shed 0 bases, J shed 2 bases, and the junction held 6 bases outside the gene matches. This CDR3 has 18 amino acids. In germline, CDR1 is SGHRS, CDR2 YFSETQ. CDR3 region: CASSLGLAGGQPYNEQFF. The CDR3 DNA sequence: TGCGCCAGCAGCTTGGGCCTAGCGGGGGGGCAGCCCTACAATGAGCAGTTCTTC. Looking up the rest from reference TRBV5-1 and TRBJ2-1 gives the full variable domain: KAGVTQTPRYLIKTRGQQVTLSCSPISGHRSVSWYQQTPGQGLQFLFEYFSETQRNKGNFPGRFSGRQFSNSRSEMNVSTLELGDSALYLCASSLGLAGGQPYNEQFFGPGTRLTVL.

In its sample, this clone was seen a few times. The V and J genes are TRBV25-1 and TRBJ2-2; D perhaps matches TRBD1 (5 bases). Trimming removed 3 bases at V and 3 bases at J, with 11 bases between. The CDR3 sequence is 15 residues long. Germline V CDR1 and CDR2: MGHDK, SYGVNS. CDR3 sequence reads: CASSEAGKDTGELFF. The CDR3 DNA reads as TGTGCCAGCAGTGAGGCAGGGAAGGACACCGGGGAGCTGTTTTTT.

There are a few counts of this clone. This chain's CDR3 is CASSRELDEKLFF. CDR3 coding DNA: TGTGCCAGCAGCAGGGAGCTGGATGAAAAACTGTTTTTT. The V and J genes are TRBV18 and TRBJ1-4; possibly TRBD1 for D (5 bases). V was trimmed by 8 bases and J by 6 bases, leaving 13 bases between them. Germline CDR1 and CDR2: KGHSH and LQKENI. The CDR3 is 13 residues long.

V gene TRBV10-2 combines with J gene TRBJ1-5; 10 positions match TRBD1. Losses at the gene ends were 6 bases for V and 7 bases for J; bases not matched to a gene: 15. Germline CDR1 and CDR2: WSHSY and SAAADI. The length of the CDR3 is 17 residues. The CDR3 DNA follows: TGCGCCAGCAGCTTCGCCGGGACAGGGGACGGGGGACAGCCCCAGCATTTT. It encodes CASSFAGTGDGGQPQHF.

This clone was seen at least ten times. This rearrangement joins TRBV11-3 to TRBJ1-2; no firm D call. The CDR3 length is 14 residues. Trimming pared 1 base from V and 0 bases from J, leaving 6 bases between. Germline V gene sequence: CDR1 SGHNT, CDR2 YENEEA. The CDR3 region is CASSLGHANYGYTF. CDR3 coding DNA: TGTGCCAGCAGCTTAGGACATGCTAACTATGGCTACACCTTC.

The J gene is TRBJ1-1, the V gene TRBV19; a possible D gene is TRBD1 (6 bases). V was clipped by 1 base and J by 3 bases, with 9 bases between them. This CDR3 has 14 residues. CDR1 is LNHDA, CDR2 SQIVND, per germline (reference sequence). Here the CDR3 reads CASSIVGGDTEAFF. The CDR3 DNA is TGTGCCAGTAGTATAGTAGGGGGGGACACTGAAGCTTTCTTT.

This chain links TRBV5-1 with TRBJ1-3, with D unresolved. V shed 4 bases and J shed 0 bases, with 8 bases lying between them. The germline V gene encodes CDR1 SGHRS and CDR2 YFSETQ. CDR3 size: 14 residues. The CDR3 protein is CASSPDLSGNTIYF. The CDR3 DNA follows: TGCGCCAGCAGCCCGGATCTCTCTGGAAACACCATATATTTT.

This clone is medium-sized by share. The rearrangement uses TRBV11-3 and TRBJ2-7; D possibly uses TRBD1 or TRBD2 (5 bases each). V was cut by 2 bases and J by 2 bases, with 10 bases left in between. The CDR3 extends over 14 amino acids. Germline CDR1 SGHNT, CDR2 YENEEA. For the CDR3, the DNA is TGTGCCAGCAGCTTACGGGACGTCCCCTACGAGCAGTACGTC. Its translation is CASSLRDVPYEQYV.

This chain links TRBV5-1 with TRBJ1-1; D is perhaps TRBD1 (6 bases). The CDR3 extends over 17 amino acids. Trimming left V 1 base short and J 3 bases short, with 19 bases between. Germline CDR1 SGHRS, CDR2 YFSETQ. The CDR3 here is CASSLSILGAFDTEAFF. The CDR3 DNA reads as TGCGCCAGCAGCTTGTCAATCTTGGGGGCCTTTGACACTGAAGCTTTCTTT.

The genes are TRBV30 and TRBJ1-5; 9 bases are a match to TRBD1. Germline V lookup: CDR1 GTSNPN, CDR2 SVGIG (reference sequence). V shed 2 bases, J shed 2 bases, and the junction held 4 bases outside the gene matches. The CDR3 has 15 amino acids. CDR3 coding DNA: TGTGCCTGGAGTTCAAGGACAGGGGGCAATCAGCCCCAGCATTTT. Residues: CAWSSRTGGNQPQHF.

The CDR3 region is CASSSSDRDVLLNEKLFF. In DNA form, the CDR3 reads TGTGCCAGTAGTTCCTCGGACAGAGACGTTCTCCTTAATGAAAAACTGTTTTTT. J is TRBJ1-4 and V is TRBV19, with D perhaps matching TRBD1 (6 bases). CDR1 is LNHDA, CDR2 SQIVND, per germline (reference sequence). This CDR3 spans 18 amino acids. Trimming stripped 5 bases from V and 4 bases from J, with 23 bases between.

This chain links TRBV19 with TRBJ1-3; 7 positions agree with TRBD1. The CDR3 has 14 amino acids. The germline V gene encodes CDR1 LNHDA and CDR2 SQIVND (reference sequence). V was pared by 8 bases and J by 4 bases, with 8 bases of the junction left unmatched. CDR3 region: CASADRERGNTIYF. The CDR3 DNA is TGTGCCAGTGCTGACAGGGAAAGAGGAAACACCATATATTTT.

By sample fraction, this clone is medium-sized. The chain combines TRBV11-3 with TRBJ2-1; 8 bases agree with TRBD1. Germline lookup yields CDR1 SGHNT and CDR2 YENEEA. The CDR3 totals 15 residues. V dropped 4 bases and J dropped 9; count of bases not matched to a gene: 11. The CDR3 reads CASSSPGQAFPEQFF. CDR3 coding DNA: TGTGCCAGCAGCTCCCCGGGACAGGCGTTCCCTGAGCAGTTCTTC.

This clone was seen a handful of times. Within the sample, other DNA sequences also encode this same CDR3. V and J are TRBV6-8 and TRBJ1-2; tentative D call: TRBD1 (5 bases). Germline loops: CDR1 MNHGY, CDR2 SAAAGT. V lost 8 bases, J lost 5 bases, and 15 bases lay in between. This CDR3 is 13 amino acids long. The CDR3 reads CASSGQINYGYTF. The CDR3 region has the DNA TGTGCCAGCTCGGGGCAGATAAATTATGGCTACACCTTC.